The clone carrying this T cell receptor (beta chain) was counted a few times. Its antigen is undetermined. Construction of the TCRbeta library involved unique molecular identifiers. TCRdb re-derived calls from the PCR reads in MiXCR, one entry per CDR3 protein. The top ten clones hold 12% to 15% of a sample with about 500,000 distinct CDR3 sequences, over 10% of them seen once. The CDR3 totals 16 residues. From germline, CDR1 is LGHNT and CDR2 FRNRAP. V was cut by 3 bases and J by 2 bases, with 14 bases left in between. This entry belongs to a study of T-cell reconstitution after alpha-beta-depleted transplantation in children. Study-wide results and caveats: Alpha-beta T cells about two months after transplant reportedly derived from several hundred expanded graft clones.

The TCR comes from a female patient aged 2-9 years who had a stem cell transplant for aplastic anemia, so the T cells may come from the graft donor. This sequence joins TRBV12-5 and TRBJ1-3; D is undetermined. The sample here was PBMCs, mostly from graft donor cells, taken 180 days after TCRalphabeta/CD19-depleted stem cell transplant. CDR3 region: CASGFGSPVTGNTIYF. CDR3 nucleotide sequence: TGTGCTAGTGGTTTCGGCAGTCCCGTTACTGGAAACACCATATATTTT.